This is a list of T cell receptor beta chains from one sample in a study of cytomegalovirus exposure and HLA in healthy donors. Clones were sequenced by immunoSEQ multiplex PCR, and TCRdb holds only the in-frame ones, with some missing. The sample consists of 100,000 to 140,000 clones, 74% of them appearing once. Sequencing input: PBMCs. These TCRs come from a woman in her thirties or forties in good health and CMV-seropositive. Each CDR3 is given with its conserved first and last residue. A D gene is named only where the DNA matches it firmly. The size field is filled for only some rows; it gives once, few, many or a size class.

D	size	V	J	DNA	CDR3
.	.	TRBV11-2	TRBJ1-2	TGTGCCAGCAGCTTAGGACCGGGGAACTATGGCTACACCTTC	CASSLGPGNYGYTF
TRBD2	once	TRBV5-6	TRBJ2-7	TGTGCCAGCAGCCAGCCGGGACTAGCGGGTGTTCTCAGCGGGGAGCAGTACTTC	CASSQPGLAGVLSGEQYF
TRBD1	few	TRBV4-1	TRBJ2-7	TGCGCCAGCAGCCAAGATGTCGGGACAGGCTCCCACGAGCAGTACTTC	CASSQDVGTGSHEQYF
TRBD1	.	TRBV7-2	TRBJ2-1	TGTGCCAGCAGCTGGACAGGGTTTGGTGATGAGCAGTTCTTC	CASSWTGFGDEQFF
.	.	TRBV6-6	TRBJ1-2	TGTGCCAGCAGGACCCCGGGGGTCTATGGCTACACCTTC	CASRTPGVYGYTF
TRBD1	.	TRBV5-1	TRBJ2-7	TGCGCCAGCAGCCTCGAACGTCCTGGGGACAGGGGTTCACAGGCCAAATACGAGCAGTACTTC	CASSLERPGDRGSQAKYEQYF
.	.	TRBV7-9	TRBJ1-1	TGTGCCAGCAGCCATTCTGGGCTGCCCACTGAAGCTTTCTTT	CASSHSGLPTEAFF
TRBD2	.	TRBV4-2	TRBJ2-1	TGTGCCAGCAGCCGGGGGACTAACAATGAGCAGTTCTTC	CASSRGTNNEQFF
TRBD1	few	TRBV30	TRBJ1-6	TGTGCCTGGAGTGAAGACAGGGGCGCCAAAGATAATTCACCCCTCCACTTT	CAWSEDRGAKDNSPLHF
TRBD1	.	TRBV30	TRBJ1-1	TGTGCCTGGAGCAGGGGGCCGAACACTGAAGCTTTCTTT	CAWSRGPNTEAFF
.	.	TRBV27	TRBJ1-5	TGTGCCAGCAGTTTATCGTATCAGGGAAATCAGCCCCAGCATTTT	CASSLSYQGNQPQHF
TRBD1	.	TRBV25-1	TRBJ1-4	TGTGCCAGCAGCGAAAGGGGCGGGACAGGGCTTGAAAAACTGTTTTTT	CASSERGGTGLEKLFF
.	once	TRBV7-9	TRBJ1-6	TGTGCCACTACAGGGATCCGTTCACCCCTCCACTTT	CATTGIRSPLHF
.	.	TRBV6-1	TRBJ1-1	TGTGCCAGCAGCGTTGAGATATCAGCTTTCTTT	CASSVEISAFF
.	few	TRBV2	TRBJ1-2	TGTGCCAGCATCATGACAATCGGTGGCTACACCTTC	CASIMTIGGYTF
.	.	TRBV5-1	TRBJ1-6	TGCGCCAGCAGCTTCGACTTAAATTCACCCCTCCACTTT	CASSFDLNSPLHF
TRBD1	.	TRBV13	TRBJ1-6	TGTGCCAGCAGCTCCGGACAGGGAGTGGAAAATTCACCCCTCCACTTT	CASSSGQGVENSPLHF
.	.	TRBV7-2	TRBJ1-2	TGTGCCAGCAGCTCAGGAGGGTCCACTAACTATGGCTACACCTTC	CASSSGGSTNYGYTF
.	.	TRBV11-3	TRBJ1-1	TGTGCCAGCAGCTTAGATCCGGGCACTGAAGCTTTCTTT	CASSLDPGTEAFF
.	.	TRBV7-9	TRBJ2-2	TGTGCCAGCAGCTTAGACAGGCTAAGCACCGGGGAGCTGTTTTTT	CASSLDRLSTGELFF
.	.	TRBV7-8	TRBJ1-1	TGTGCCAGCAGCGGTGGGCAGAACACTGAAGCTTTCTTT	CASSGGQNTEAFF
.	few	TRBV7-6	TRBJ1-6	TGTGCCAGCAGCTTCCTTGGGACACAAAATTCACCCCTCCACTTT	CASSFLGTQNSPLHF
.	once	TRBV18	TRBJ1-2	TGTGCCAGCTCACTGGACAGCCTCTATGGCTACACCTTC	CASSLDSLYGYTF
TRBD2	.	TRBV7-9	TRBJ2-3	TGTGCCAGCAGCTTCGGAGGACTAGCGGGCAGCACAGATACGCAGTATTTT	CASSFGGLAGSTDTQYF
.	.	TRBV5-1	TRBJ1-5	TGCGCCAGCAGCTTGGACTTTCGCAATCAGCCCCAGCATTTT	CASSLDFRNQPQHF
.	once	TRBV30	TRBJ1-6	TGTGCCTGGAGTGACGGGAACGGAGGTAATTCACCCCTCCACTTT	CAWSDGNGGNSPLHF
.	.	TRBV7-9	TRBJ1-1	TGTGCCAGCAGCCCCAACATAGAAGCGGCTGAAGCTTTCTTT	CASSPNIEAAEAFF
.	once	TRBV10-1	TRBJ1-3	TGCGCCAGCACGTTAAACACCATATATTTT	CASTLNTIYF
.	.	TRBV9	TRBJ1-1	TGTGCCAGCAGCGCGGCGACAGAGAACACTGAAGCTTTCTTT	CASSAATENTEAFF
TRBD1	.	TRBV19	TRBJ2-7	TGTGCCAGTAGTAGAGGGACAGGGAACTACGAGCAGTACTTC	CASSRGTGNYEQYF
.	.	TRBV27	TRBJ2-5	TGTGCCAGCAGTTTAAGTCGTCAGGGGCGTGTGGCCCAGTACTTC	CASSLSRQGRVAQYF
.	.	TRBV7-9	TRBJ2-7	TGTGCCAGCAGCCAGGAATCAGGGCTCGAGCAGTACTTC	CASSQESGLEQYF
.	few	TRBV9	TRBJ1-6	TGTGCCAGCAGCGTTGGGATCACCGGGAACCACATCTCACCCCTCCACTTT	CASSVGITGNHISPLHF
.	.	TRBV15	TRBJ1-1	TGTGCCACCAGCAGAGATGCCGGGGGAAACACTGAAGCTTTCTTT	CATSRDAGGNTEAFF
TRBD1	.	TRBV27	TRBJ1-1	TGTGCCAGCAGCTTTGACAGGGGGCAGTTGGGGAACACTGAAGCTTTCTTT	CASSFDRGQLGNTEAFF
.	.	TRBV29-1	TRBJ1-1	TGCAGCGTTGAGGGAGTGGGGGGGACGAACACTGAAGCTTTCTTT	CSVEGVGGTNTEAFF
.	.	TRBV27	TRBJ1-2	TGTGCCAGCATGTCGTGGGGAGATGGCTACACCTTC	CASMSWGDGYTF
TRBD1	.	TRBV28	TRBJ1-4	TGTGCCAGCAGTTTACCACAGGGGGTTTTGCAAAAACTGTTTTTT	CASSLPQGVLQKLFF
TRBD2	.	TRBV5-1	TRBJ2-2	TGCGCCAGCAGCTTGGCCCTAGCGGTTGACACCGGGGAGCTGTTTTTT	CASSLALAVDTGELFF
TRBD1	.	TRBV10-3	TRBJ2-5	TGTGCCATCAGTGACGCCGGGACAGGGGCGAAGGAGACCCAGTACTTC	CAISDAGTGAKETQYF
.	few	TRBV11-2	TRBJ1-1	TGTGCCAGCAGCACAGGACAGCCCCGAAACACTGAAGCTTTCTTT	CASSTGQPRNTEAFF
TRBD2	.	TRBV7-8	TRBJ2-5	TGTGCCAGCAGCCCGACTAGCGGGGGGCTGGGGGAGACCCAGTACTTC	CASSPTSGGLGETQYF
.	.	TRBV7-2	TRBJ1-1	TGTGCCAGCAGCTTGCAGGGGAGGAACACTGAAGCTTTCTTT	CASSLQGRNTEAFF
TRBD1	.	TRBV10-3	TRBJ1-2	TGTGCCTCTCGGACAGGGGAGAACTATGGCTACACCTTC	CASRTGENYGYTF
.	once	TRBV29-1	TRBJ1-5	TGCAGCGTTGAAGGCAGGGCTGGGCAGCCCCAGCATTTT	CSVEGRAGQPQHF
TRBD1	.	TRBV5-6	TRBJ1-3	TGTGCCAGCAGCCGGGACAGAAAAGTCGCTCTGGGAAACACCATATATTTT	CASSRDRKVALGNTIYF
.	.	TRBV19	TRBJ1-2	TGTGCCAGTCGTCAGGGATTACTCCCTAACTATGGCTACACCTTC	CASRQGLLPNYGYTF
.	few	TRBV19	TRBJ2-6	TGTGCCAGTAAACGAGTTGGGGCCAACGTCCTGACTTTC	CASKRVGANVLTF
TRBD1	.	TRBV7-8	TRBJ2-1	TGTGCCAGCAGCTTCGGACAGGGGGCGGACAATGAGCAGTTCTTC	CASSFGQGADNEQFF
.	.	TRBV6-6	TRBJ2-7	TGTGCCAGCAGTTACTTTCGGGACGAGCAGTACTTC	CASSYFRDEQYF
TRBD1	once	TRBV5-1	TRBJ2-2	TGCGCCAGCAGCCTCCGGGACAGGGTCAACACCGGGGAGCTGTTTTTT	CASSLRDRVNTGELFF
.	few	TRBV5-1	TRBJ1-1	TGCGCCAGCAGCTTGGAGGGAGCCACTGAAGCTTTCTTT	CASSLEGATEAFF
.	.	TRBV30	TRBJ1-1	TGTGCCTGGAGCCAAGGGGCTGAAGCTTTCTTT	CAWSQGAEAFF